The subject of this entry is one TCR beta chain. The sample is drawn from a study of shared clonotypes between healthy human individuals. Only in-frame clones appear in the TCRdb table, and some are missing; sequencing was by immunoSEQ multiplex PCR. The sample has about 1.1 million clones; about 72% are singletons. Germline-derived CDR1 and CDR2 are SGDLS and YYNGEE. V dropped 4 bases and J dropped 2; count of bases not matched to a gene: 7. There are 16 residues in the CDR3. Material: memory CD4+ T cells from PBMCs. Subset here: CD45RA-negative fraction. The clonotype comes from a man aged 18-30 years in good health. Some clones in this sample may be carry-over from other donors' samples. The rearrangement uses TRBV9 and TRBJ2-2; 8 positions match TRBD2. The chain's CDR3 is CASSIRTSPNTGELFF. As DNA, the CDR3 is TGTGCCAGCAGCATCCGGACTAGCCCCAACACCGGGGAGCTGTTTTTT.